These 21 T cell receptor beta chains came from one sample sequenced in a study of blood T cells in healthy people across ages. A second PCR of roughly 7 to 11 cycles used a sample-barcoded 5' primer and a J-beta primer mix. TCRdb reanalysed the 5' RACE reads using MiXCR and keeps one entry per CDR3 protein. Found here are 1.5 million to 2 million distinct CDR3 sequences, 28% of them singletons; the top ten hold more than 6%. Sequenced: blood. The origin of the receptors is a woman aged 30 to 39 in good health.

The gene calls are TRBV10-2 and TRBJ2-3; TRBD2 aligns across 9 bases. The CDR3 contains 17 residues. V gave up 0 bases and J gave up 4 bases; unmatched junction bases: 8. Per the germline V gene, CDR1 is WSHSY and CDR2 is SAAADI. The CDR3 DNA reads as TGCGCCAGCAGTGAGTCATTACTAGCGGGTGGCGCAGATACGCAGTATTTT. This codes for CASSESLLAGGADTQYF.

V is TRBV7-9 and J is TRBJ1-2, with no clear D. The germline V gene encodes CDR1 SEHNR and CDR2 FQNEAQ (reference sequence). This CDR3 region has 14 residues. V was trimmed by 3 bases and J by 8 bases, leaving 16 bases between them. CDR3 sequence: CASSFTARDNGYTF. The CDR3 nucleotides read TGTGCCAGCAGCTTTACAGCTCGAGATAACGGCTACACCTTC.

CDR3 protein: CASSPFSGGNNEQFF. CDR3 in DNA: TGTGCCAGCAGCCCCTTTTCGGGCGGAAACAATGAGCAGTTCTTC. The chain links TRBV11-2 to TRBJ2-1; D remains unclear. Trimming left V 5 bases short and J 5 bases short, with 16 bases between. The CDR3 contains 15 residues. Germline values: CDR1 SGHAT, CDR2 FQNNGV.

The V call is TRBV7-9, the J call TRBJ2-3; tentative D call: TRBD2 (6 bases). CDR1 and CDR2 (germline): SEHNR, FQNEAQ (reference sequence). The CDR3 runs 14 residues. With 1 base removed from V and 8 bases from J, the gap between germline ends came to 13 bases. The CDR3 sequence: CASSLVLMGGTQYF. For the CDR3, the DNA is TGTGCCAGCAGCTTAGTCCTTATGGGGGGTACGCAGTATTTT. The whole variable domain, remainder taken from reference TRBV7-9 and TRBJ2-3, is DTGVSQNPRHKITKRGQNVTFRCDPISEHNRLYWYRQTLGQGPEFLTYFQNEAQLEKSRLLSDRFSAERPKGSFSTLEIQRTEQGDSAMYLCASSLVLMGGTQYFGPGTRLTVL.

A few counts support this clonotype. The CDR3 DNA sequence: TGTGCCAGCAGCCCCACTAGCGGGAGGAAGGCAGATACGCAGTATTTT. This encodes CASSPTSGRKADTQYF. The chain uses TRBV7-9 and TRBJ2-3; TRBD2 agrees at 12 bases. Trimming took 5 bases from V and 4 from J; bases not matched to a gene: 7. The germline gives CDR1 SEHNR, CDR2 FQNEAQ (reference sequence). The CDR3 spans 16 residues.

This rearrangement joins TRBV2 to TRBJ2-1; D not resolved. CDR1 and CDR2 (germline): SNHLY, FYNNEI. V was trimmed by 2 bases and J by 10 bases, leaving 15 bases between them. The CDR3 is made up of 14 amino acids. The CDR3, as DNA: TGTGCCAGCAGTGAAAGGACCTCCACCCCCGAGCAGTTCTTC. Translated, it gives CASSERTSTPEQFF.

V usage is TRBV6-6 and J usage is TRBJ2-5; perhaps TRBD1 as D (6 bases). This CDR3 is 14 amino acids long. V shed 5 bases and J shed 1 base, with 11 bases lying between them. CDR1 MNHNY and CDR2 SVGAGI come from the germline V gene (reference sequence). The CDR3 sequence: CASSLPDSQETQYF. CDR3 sequence (DNA): TGTGCCAGCAGTCTACCGGACAGCCAAGAGACCCAGTACTTC.

The chain uses TRBV5-5 and TRBJ2-1, with D tentatively TRBD1 or TRBD2 (6 bases each). Germline V gives CDR1 SGHKS, CDR2 YYEKEE (reference sequence). V gave up 6 bases and J gave up 3 bases, with 19 bases separating them. The CDR3 contains 16 residues. The CDR3 region has the DNA TGTGCCAGCACCCTCCCCCCGGGGGCGTACTACAATGAGCAGTTCTTC. Translated: CASTLPPGAYYNEQFF.

V and J are TRBV7-2 and TRBJ2-1; 8 bases are a match to TRBD2. Germline CDR1 and CDR2: SGHTA and FQGNSA. This CDR3 region has 15 residues. After removal of 5 bases from V and 12 bases from J, the junction contained 15 bases not matched to a gene. The CDR3 DNA is TGTGCCAGCAGCCACCCGGGACTAGTAGTGTTTCGGCAGTTCTTC. This encodes CASSHPGLVVFRQFF.

V is TRBV20-1 and J is TRBJ2-2; TRBD1 is a possible D gene (6 bases). V lost 3 bases, J lost 4 bases, and 15 bases lay in between. The CDR3 is 15 amino acids. Germline CDR1 reads DFQATT; CDR2 reads SNEGSKA (reference sequence). DNA of the CDR3: TGCAGTGCTAGGGACTTCCGGGACACCACCGGGGAGCTGTTTTTT. This sequence encodes CSARDFRDTTGELFF.

This clonotype has at least ten counts. This sequence joins TRBV6-6 and TRBJ2-5; D is possibly TRBD2 (7 bases). The CDR3 is made up of 16 amino acids. Trimming stripped 7 bases from V and 5 bases from J, with 23 bases between. Germline loops: CDR1 MNHNY, CDR2 SVGAGI (reference sequence). CDR3 residues: CASKHTRGGAGETQYF. CDR3 bases: TGTGCCAGCAAACACACTAGAGGGGGGGCCGGTGAGACCCAGTACTTC.

This clonotype was recorded at least ten times. The chain combines TRBV5-1 with TRBJ2-1; no firm D call. The CDR3 is made up of 13 amino acids. Trimming shortened V by 4 bases and J by 6 bases, and 11 bases separated the two germline ends. Per the germline V gene, CDR1 is SGHRS and CDR2 is YFSETQ. CDR3 sequence (DNA): TGCGCCAGCAGCCAGGCTAGTTTCAATGAGCAGTTCTTC. It translates to CASSQASFNEQFF.

The chain uses TRBV5-1 and TRBJ2-7; D not resolved. From germline, CDR1 is SGHRS and CDR2 YFSETQ. V lost 3 bases to trimming and J lost 4 bases, with 14 bases between them. The CDR3 length is 14 residues. The CDR3 loop is CASSSGIAWYEQYF. The DNA of the CDR3 is TGCGCCAGCAGCTCTGGGATAGCCTGGTACGAGCAGTACTTC.

This chain uses TRBV12-3 or TRBV12-4 with TRBJ2-3; TRBD1 agrees at 11 bases. The V segment lost 7 bases and the J segment 3 bases; nucleotides outside the gene matches: 6. The CDR3 is 15 residues long. The CDR3 reads CASTGQGARTDTQYF. CDR3 sequence (DNA): TGTGCCAGCACCGGACAGGGGGCTAGGACAGATACGCAGTATTTT.

With regard to this clonotype: The junction departs from germline at one end; a sequencing error may be responsible. This rearrangement joins TRBV5-1 to TRBJ2-3; the match to TRBD2 covers 8 bases. The CDR3 covers 20 residues. Germline assignment: CDR1 SGHRS and CDR2 YFSETQ. The CDR3 DNA reads TGCGGCAGCAGCTTGGTCCCAGCGGGAGTAGGAGGGGGAGGCACAGATACGCAGTATTTT. This gives the protein CGSSLVPAGVGGGGTDTQYF.

The chain has TRBV10-2 and TRBJ2-5; 8 nucleotides match TRBD2. Germline CDR1 WSHSY, CDR2 SAAADI. V was clipped by 3 bases and J by 3 bases; unmatched bases: 3. The CDR3 is 14 amino acids. The CDR3 loop reads CASSESGSKETQYF. Here the CDR3 DNA reads TGCGCCAGCAGTGAAAGCGGGAGTAAAGAGACCCAGTACTTC.

This rearrangement joins TRBV5-1 to TRBJ2-5, with a possible D match to TRBD1 (5 bases). CDR1 is SGHRS, CDR2 YFSETQ, per germline. V lost 9 bases and J 5 bases, leaving 20 bases between the germline ends. The CDR3 covers 14 residues. The CDR3 region is CATRTSASVETQYF. The CDR3 DNA reads as TGCGCCACCAGGACAAGTGCTTCAGTGGAGACCCAGTACTTC.

This clonotype has more than one count but fewer than ten. The germline gene is not matched at one end of the junction; a read error may be the cause. The chain is built from TRBV12-3 or TRBV12-4 and TRBJ2-3; 8 positions match TRBD2. This CDR3 comprises 12 residues. The CDR3 is CAGGGNADTRYF. CDR3 DNA sequence: TGTGCCGGCGGGGGGAACGCAGATACGCGGTATTTT.

The J gene is TRBJ1-4, the V gene TRBV15; D might be TRBD1 (5 bases). CDR1 is LNHNV and CDR2 is YYDKDF in the germline V gene (reference sequence). CDR3 size: 14 residues. Deletions cut 4 bases from V and 5 bases from J, with 11 bases between. The DNA of the CDR3 is TGTGCCACCAGCAATCGACAGAAAAATGAAAAACTGTTTTTT. Translated: CATSNRQKNEKLFF.

This clonotype came up many times. The gene calls are TRBV6-2 or TRBV6-3 and TRBJ2-1; 9 bases line up with TRBD1. Germline V gene data show CDR1 as MNHEY and CDR2 as SVGEGT. This CDR3 has 15 amino acids. Losses at the gene ends were 4 bases for V and 7 bases for J; bases not matched to a gene: 8. CDR3 bases: TGTGCCAGCAGTTCTACCGGGACAGGGTTGAATGAGCAGTTCTTC. Translated: CASSSTGTGLNEQFF.

The rearrangement joins TRBV7-4 to TRBJ2-1; no clear D. Per the germline V gene, CDR1 is SGHVT and CDR2 is SQSDAQ. This CDR3 contains 13 residues. Trimming took off 0 bases at V and 7 bases at J, with 7 bases between the two ends. DNA of the CDR3: TGTGCCAGCAGCTTAGCGGGGAAGAATGAGCAGTTCTTC. Its protein product is CASSLAGKNEQFF.